What follows is one T cell receptor (beta chain) and its context. Sequencing of unsorted PBMC DNA was carried out using ten immunoSEQ deep assay plates. Profiling relied on immunoSEQ multiplex PCR, and the TCRdb table lists in-frame clones only, not all of them. The repertoire holds hundreds of thousands of clones, with around 77% as singletons. The entry originates in a study of shared clonotypes between healthy human individuals. At the level of the study: Serving as donors were two women and three men, whose ages spanned 18 to 49.

V was trimmed by 1 base and J by 0 bases, leaving 12 bases between them. The CDR3 has 16 amino acids. The germline gives CDR1 WSHSY, CDR2 SAAADI. Donation came from healthy HIV-negative adults that had no recent acute infections or vaccinations. The receptor comes from a woman between 35 and 50 years old in good health. Some clones in this sample may be carry-over from other donors' samples. The V call is TRBV10-2, the J call TRBJ1-2; D not resolved. What was sequenced was PBMCs. CDR3 bases: TGCGCCAGCAGTGAGTGGGTAGGAGCGGCTAACTATGGCTACACCTTC. Amino acid sequence: CASSEWVGAANYGYTF.